Below, one T cell receptor beta chain is given with its context. This sample is part of a study of blood T cell repertoires in COVID-19. Study at large: Recovered Cohort 3 donors showed two negative PCRs, clearance, or symptom resolution. Italy, Spain and the United States were the sources of the convalescent and acute COVID-19 samples.

The participants were between roughly 18 and 89 years old and came from 24 US areas. CDR1 is KGHDR and CDR2 is SFDVKD in the germline V gene. The CDR3 runs to 14 residues. The V gene lost 4 bases and the J gene lost 6 bases, with 12 bases spanning the gap. TCRdb's table, derived via immunoSEQ multiplex PCR, lists solely in-frame clones and lacks some. The sample yields hundreds of thousands of clones, over 75% seen once. Sequencing input: PBMCs or T cells enriched from blood (not recorded which). The sequence was obtained from a man aged 40-49 years in a cohort exposed to, infected with or recovered from COVID-19 (not recorded which). The V and J genes are TRBV24-1 and TRBJ1-5; D is possibly TRBD1 (6 bases). The CDR3 DNA sequence: TGTGCCACCAGTGACGGGACACGAAGTCAGCCCCAGCATTTT. This sequence encodes CATSDGTRSQPQHF.